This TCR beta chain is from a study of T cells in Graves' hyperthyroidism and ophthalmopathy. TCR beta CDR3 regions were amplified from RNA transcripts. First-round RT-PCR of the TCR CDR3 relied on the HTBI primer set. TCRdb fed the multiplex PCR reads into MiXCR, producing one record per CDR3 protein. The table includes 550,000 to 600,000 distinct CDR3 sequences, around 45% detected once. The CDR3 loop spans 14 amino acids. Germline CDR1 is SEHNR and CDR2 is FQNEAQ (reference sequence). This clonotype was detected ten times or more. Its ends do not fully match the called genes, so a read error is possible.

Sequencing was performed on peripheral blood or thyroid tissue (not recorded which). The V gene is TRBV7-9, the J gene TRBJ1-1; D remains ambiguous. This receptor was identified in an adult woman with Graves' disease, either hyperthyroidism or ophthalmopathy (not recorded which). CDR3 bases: TGTGCCAGCAGTTTAGCGCGGGGAATATCTGAAGCTTTCTTT. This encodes CASSLARGISEAFF.